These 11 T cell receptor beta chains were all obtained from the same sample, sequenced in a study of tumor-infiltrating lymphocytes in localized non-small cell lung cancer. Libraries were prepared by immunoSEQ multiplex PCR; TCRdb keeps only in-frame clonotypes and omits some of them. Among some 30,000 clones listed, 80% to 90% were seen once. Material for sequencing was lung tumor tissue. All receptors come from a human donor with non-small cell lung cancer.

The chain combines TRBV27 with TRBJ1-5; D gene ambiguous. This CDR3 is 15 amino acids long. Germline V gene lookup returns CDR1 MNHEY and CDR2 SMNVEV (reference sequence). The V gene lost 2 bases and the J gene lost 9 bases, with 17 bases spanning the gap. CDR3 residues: CASSLNSNQFWPQHF. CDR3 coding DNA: TGTGCCAGCAGTTTAAATTCGAATCAATTTTGGCCCCAGCATTTT.

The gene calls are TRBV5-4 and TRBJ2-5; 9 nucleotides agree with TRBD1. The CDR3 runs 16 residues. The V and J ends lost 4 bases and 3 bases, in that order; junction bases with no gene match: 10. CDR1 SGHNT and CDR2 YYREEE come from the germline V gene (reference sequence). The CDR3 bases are TGTGCCAGCAGCCTCCCACCAGGACAGGGGAAAGAGACCCAGTACTTC. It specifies CASSLPPGQGKETQYF. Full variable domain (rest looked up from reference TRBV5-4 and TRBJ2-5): ETGVTQSPTHLIKTRGQQVTLRCSSQSGHNTVSWYQQALGQGPQFIFQYYREEENGRGNFPPRFSGLQFPNYSSELNVNALELDDSALYLCASSLPPGQGKETQYFGPGTRLLVL.

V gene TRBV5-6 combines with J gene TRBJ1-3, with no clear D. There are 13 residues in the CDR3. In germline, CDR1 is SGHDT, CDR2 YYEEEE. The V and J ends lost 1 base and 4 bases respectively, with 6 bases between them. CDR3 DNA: TGTGCCAGCAGCTTGTCCGGCGGAAACACCATATATTTT. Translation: CASSLSGGNTIYF.

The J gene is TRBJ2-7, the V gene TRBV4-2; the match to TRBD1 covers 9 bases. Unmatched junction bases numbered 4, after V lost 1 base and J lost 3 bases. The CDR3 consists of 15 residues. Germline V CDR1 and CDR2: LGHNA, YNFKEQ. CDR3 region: CASSQGTGVFYEQYF. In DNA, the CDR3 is TGTGCCAGCAGCCAAGGGACAGGGGTCTTCTACGAGCAGTACTTC.

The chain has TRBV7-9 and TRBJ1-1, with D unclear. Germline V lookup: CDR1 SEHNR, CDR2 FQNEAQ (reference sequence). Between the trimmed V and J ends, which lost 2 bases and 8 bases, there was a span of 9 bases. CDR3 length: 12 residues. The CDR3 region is CASSLLQSEAFF. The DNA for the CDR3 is TGTGCCAGCAGCTTACTTCAGAGCGAAGCTTTCTTT.

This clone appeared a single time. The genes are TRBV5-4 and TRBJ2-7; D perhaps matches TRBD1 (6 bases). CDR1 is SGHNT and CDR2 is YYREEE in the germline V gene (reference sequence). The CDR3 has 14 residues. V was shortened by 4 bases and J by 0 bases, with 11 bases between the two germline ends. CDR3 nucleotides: TGTGCCAGCAGCCTCGACAGGACCTCCTACGAGCAGTACTTC. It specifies CASSLDRTSYEQYF.

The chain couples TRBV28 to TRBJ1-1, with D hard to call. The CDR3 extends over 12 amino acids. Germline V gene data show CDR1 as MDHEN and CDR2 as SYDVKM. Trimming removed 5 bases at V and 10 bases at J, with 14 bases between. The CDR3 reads CASSDNMRAAFF. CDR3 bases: TGTGCCAGCAGTGATAACATGAGAGCAGCTTTCTTT.

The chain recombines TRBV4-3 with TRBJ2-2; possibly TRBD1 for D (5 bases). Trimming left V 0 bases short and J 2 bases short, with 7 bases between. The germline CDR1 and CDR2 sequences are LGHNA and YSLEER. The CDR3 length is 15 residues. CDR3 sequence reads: CASSQERTNTGELFF. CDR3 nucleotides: TGCGCCAGCAGCCAAGAAAGGACAAACACCGGGGAGCTGTTTTTT.

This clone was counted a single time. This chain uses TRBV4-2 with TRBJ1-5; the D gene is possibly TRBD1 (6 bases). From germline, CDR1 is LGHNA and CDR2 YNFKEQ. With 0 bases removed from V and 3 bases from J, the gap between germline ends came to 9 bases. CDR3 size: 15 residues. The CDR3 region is CASSQDRQVNQPQHF. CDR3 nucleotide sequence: TGTGCCAGCAGCCAAGATAGACAGGTCAATCAGCCCCAGCATTTT.

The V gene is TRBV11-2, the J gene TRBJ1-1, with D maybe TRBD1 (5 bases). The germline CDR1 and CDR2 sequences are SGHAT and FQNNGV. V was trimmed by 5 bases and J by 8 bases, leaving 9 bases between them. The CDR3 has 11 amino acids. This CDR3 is CASSRGVEAFF. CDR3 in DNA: TGTGCCAGCAGCCGGGGGGTGGAAGCTTTCTTT. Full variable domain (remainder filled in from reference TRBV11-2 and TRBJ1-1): EAGVAQSPRYKIIEKRQSVAFWCNPISGHATLYWYQQILGQGPKLLIQFQNNGVVDDSQLPKDRFSAERLKGVDSTLKIQPAKLEDSAVYLCASSRGVEAFFGQGTRLTVV.

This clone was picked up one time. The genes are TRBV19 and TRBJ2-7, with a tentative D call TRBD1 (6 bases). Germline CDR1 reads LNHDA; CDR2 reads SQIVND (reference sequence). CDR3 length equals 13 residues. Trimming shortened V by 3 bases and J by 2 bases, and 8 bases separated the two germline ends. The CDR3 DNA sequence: TGTGCCAGTAGTATCCGGACAGCCTACGAGCAGTACTTC. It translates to CASSIRTAYEQYF.